This T cell receptor (beta chain) was documented in a study of CD8 T cells in ankylosing spondylitis. TCRdb reprocessed the 5' RACE reads via MiXCR and lists one record per CDR3 protein. In the table there are hundreds of thousands of distinct CDR3 sequences, 17% of which are singletons. Overall study results and limits: Disease-linked clones were found to be CD8+ and relatively rare in peripheral blood. Disease-linked clones reportedly showed significant enrichment in matched ankylosing spondylitis synovial fluid. Blood of patients with ankylosing spondylitis appeared to be characterized by a TCR beta motif of several highly homologous variants.

On this clonotype itself: Its antigen is as yet unknown.

The germline CDR1 and CDR2 sequences are LNHDA and SQIVND (reference sequence). CDR3 length: 16 residues. Unmatched junction bases numbered 15, after V lost 6 bases and J lost 5 bases. Source material: blood, either unsorted or a sorted T cell fraction (not recorded which). The rearrangement joins TRBV19 to TRBJ1-2, with 7 positions matching TRBD1. The sequence was collected from a male donor with ankylosing spondylitis. The CDR3 sequence is CASSMPRTGATYGYTF. The CDR3 region has the DNA TGTGCCAGTAGCATGCCCCGGACAGGAGCCACGTATGGCTACACCTTC.